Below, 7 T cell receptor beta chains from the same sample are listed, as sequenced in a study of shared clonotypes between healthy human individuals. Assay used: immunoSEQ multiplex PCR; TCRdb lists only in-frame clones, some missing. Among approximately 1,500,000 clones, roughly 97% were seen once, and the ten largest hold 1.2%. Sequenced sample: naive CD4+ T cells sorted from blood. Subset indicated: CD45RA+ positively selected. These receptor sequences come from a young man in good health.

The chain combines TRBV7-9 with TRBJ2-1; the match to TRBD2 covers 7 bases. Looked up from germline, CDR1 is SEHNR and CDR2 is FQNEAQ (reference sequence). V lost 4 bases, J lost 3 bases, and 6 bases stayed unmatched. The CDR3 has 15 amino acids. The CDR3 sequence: CASSWGDYYYNEQFF. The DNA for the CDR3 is TGTGCCAGCAGCTGGGGGGACTATTACTACAATGAGCAGTTCTTC. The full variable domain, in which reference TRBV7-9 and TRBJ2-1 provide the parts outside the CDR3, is DTGVSQNPRHKITKRGQNVTFRCDPISEHNRLYWYRQTLGQGPEFLTYFQNEAQLEKSRLLSDRFSAERPKGSFSTLEIQRTEQGDSAMYLCASSWGDYYYNEQFFGPGTRLTVL.

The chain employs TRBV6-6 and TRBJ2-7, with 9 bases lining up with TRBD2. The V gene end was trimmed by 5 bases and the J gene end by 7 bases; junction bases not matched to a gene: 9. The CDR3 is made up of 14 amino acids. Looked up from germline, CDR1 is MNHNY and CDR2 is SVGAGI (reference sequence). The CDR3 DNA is TGTGCCAGCAGTGGGGGCGGGAGGGCTCGTGAGCAGTACTTC. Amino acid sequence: CASSGGGRAREQYF.

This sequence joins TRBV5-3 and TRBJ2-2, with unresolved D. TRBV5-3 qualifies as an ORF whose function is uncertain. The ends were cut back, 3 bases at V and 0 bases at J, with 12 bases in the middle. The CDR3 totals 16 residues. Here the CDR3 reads CARSSRTGPNTGELFF. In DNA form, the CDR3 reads TGTGCCAGAAGCTCCCGGACCGGGCCGAACACCGGGGAGCTGTTTTTT.

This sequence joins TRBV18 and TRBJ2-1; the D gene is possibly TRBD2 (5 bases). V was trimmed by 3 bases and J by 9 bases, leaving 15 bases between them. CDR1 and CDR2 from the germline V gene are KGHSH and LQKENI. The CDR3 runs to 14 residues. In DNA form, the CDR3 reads TGTGCCAGCTCACCTGAATCTAGCTTCGGTGAGCAGTTCTTC. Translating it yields CASSPESSFGEQFF.

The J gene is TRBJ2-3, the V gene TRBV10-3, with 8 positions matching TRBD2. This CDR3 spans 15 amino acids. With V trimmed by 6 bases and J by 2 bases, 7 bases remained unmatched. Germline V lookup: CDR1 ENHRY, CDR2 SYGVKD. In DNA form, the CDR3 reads TGTGCCATCAGCCGACTAGCGTCAGACACAGATACGCAGTATTTT. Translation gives CAISRLASDTDTQYF.

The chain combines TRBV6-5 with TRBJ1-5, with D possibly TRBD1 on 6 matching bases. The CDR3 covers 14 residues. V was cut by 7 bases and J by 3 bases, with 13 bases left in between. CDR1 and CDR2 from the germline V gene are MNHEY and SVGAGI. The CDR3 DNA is TGTGCCAGCATCCACGACAGGTTCAATCAGCCCCAGCATTTT. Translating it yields CASIHDRFNQPQHF.

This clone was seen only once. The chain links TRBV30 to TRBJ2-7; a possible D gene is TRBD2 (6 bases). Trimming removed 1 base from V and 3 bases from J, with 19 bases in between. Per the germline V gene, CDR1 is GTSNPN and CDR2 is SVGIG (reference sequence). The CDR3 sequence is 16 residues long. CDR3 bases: TGTGCCTGGAGTGCCCTGGGACTCCAAAGCGACTACGAGCAGTACTTC. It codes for CAWSALGLQSDYEQYF.